This T cell receptor beta chain is from a study of cytomegalovirus exposure and HLA in healthy donors. General observations from the study: Evidence from a later analysis indicated that most CMV-associated TCR beta chains looked HLA-restricted. There were some public TCRs occurring in many donors, but most TCR sequences were rare. One cluster of highly shared sequence variants probably arose as a sequencing artifact. A missense DCLRE1C variant was associated with V- and J-gene trimming of TCR beta chains in a later analysis, and an independent cohort replicated the association.

The PCR employed 60 Vbeta primers together with 13 Jbeta primers. TCRdb's copy holds only in-frame clones and misses some; the assay was immunoSEQ multiplex PCR. In the table there are about 160,000 clones, about 72% of which are singletons. A remark on this clone: Its antigen is unknown. Other DNA sequences from this sample encode an identical CDR3 as well.

CDR3 length: 17 amino acids. Germline V lookup: CDR1 SGDLS, CDR2 YYNGEE. Losses at the gene ends were 3 bases for V and 0 bases for J; bases not matched to a gene: 11. The origin of this receptor is a male donor in good health and CMV-seronegative. The rearrangement links TRBV9 to TRBJ2-7, with TRBD1 identical over 8 bases. The sample consisted of PBMCs. CDR3 DNA sequence: TGTGCCAGCAGCGGCGGCCTATCCGGACAGGGCTCCTACGAGCAGTACTTC. Its translation is CASSGGLSGQGSYEQYF.